This T cell receptor beta chain was retrieved from a study of T cell responses to AZD1222 COVID-19 vaccine. CDR1 is SGHDN and CDR2 is FVKESK in the germline V gene. This CDR3 region has 17 residues. Trimming removed 1 base at V and 8 bases at J, with 21 bases between. Data came from immunoSEQ multiplex PCR; TCRdb stores just in-frame clones and leaves some out. Seen here are 150,000 or so clones, roughly nine tenths observed once, and the top ten hold over 1.1%. This material consisted of peripheral blood, taken on day 0 of AZD1222 vaccination. The sequence was obtained from an adult in good health. The V call is TRBV14, the J call TRBJ2-1; D may be TRBD1 (6 bases). The CDR3 here is CASSQAVERIQGYEQFF. The DNA of the CDR3 is TGTGCCAGCAGCCAAGCCGTGGAGAGGATACAGGGCTATGAGCAGTTCTTC.